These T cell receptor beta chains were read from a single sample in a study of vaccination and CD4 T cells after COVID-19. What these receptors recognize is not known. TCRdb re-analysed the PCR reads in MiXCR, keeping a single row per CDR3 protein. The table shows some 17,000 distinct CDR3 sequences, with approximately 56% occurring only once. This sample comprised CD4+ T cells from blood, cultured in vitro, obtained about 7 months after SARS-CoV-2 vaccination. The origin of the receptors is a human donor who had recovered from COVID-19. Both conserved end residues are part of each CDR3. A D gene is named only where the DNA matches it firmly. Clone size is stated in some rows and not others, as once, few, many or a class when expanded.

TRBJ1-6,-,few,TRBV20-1,CSARRAASSYNSPLHF,TGCAGTGCTAGACGGGCGGCGAGCTCCTATAATTCACCCCTCCACTTT
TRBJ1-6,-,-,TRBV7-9,CASSRTASNSPLHF,TGTGCCAGCAGCCGGACAGCTTCGAATTCACCCCTCCACTTT
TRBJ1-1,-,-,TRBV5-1,CASSSMGNTEAFF,TGCGCCAGCAGCAGCATGGGGAACACTGAAGCTTTCTTT
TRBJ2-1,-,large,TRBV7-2,CASSFSEGLREQFF,TGTGCCAGCAGCTTCTCGGAGGGCCTCAGGGAGCAGTTCTTC
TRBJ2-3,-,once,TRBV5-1,CASSSAPGNTDTQYF,TGCGCCAGCAGCTCAGCCCCGGGGAACACAGATACGCAGTATTTT
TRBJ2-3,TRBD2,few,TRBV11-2,CASFLRGARDTQYF,TGTGCCAGCTTCCTGCGGGGGGCTCGGGATACGCAGTATTTT
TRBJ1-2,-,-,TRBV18,CASSPGEDYGYTF,TGTGCCAGCTCACCAGGAGAAGACTATGGCTACACCTTC
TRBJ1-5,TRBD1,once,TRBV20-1,CSARDSRGENQPQHF,TGCAGTGCTAGAGATTCCAGGGGGGAAAATCAGCCCCAGCATTTT
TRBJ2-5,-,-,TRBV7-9,CASTINGVQETQYF,TGTGCCAGCACCATAAACGGGGTCCAAGAGACCCAGTACTTC
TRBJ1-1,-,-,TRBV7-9,CASSLWGADTEAFF,TGTGCCAGCAGCTTATGGGGGGCCGACACTGAAGCTTTCTTT
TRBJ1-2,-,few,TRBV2,CASTFQRSGYTF,TGTGCCAGCACCTTCCAACGGAGTGGCTACACCTTC
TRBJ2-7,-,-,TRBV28,CASNPLWDTSYEQYF,TGTGCCAGCAATCCCCTGTGGGACACCTCCTACGAGCAGTACTTC
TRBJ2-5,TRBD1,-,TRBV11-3,CASSLDSNRGPRETQYF,TGTGCCAGCAGCTTAGACTCCAACAGGGGGCCGCGAGAGACCCAGTACTTC
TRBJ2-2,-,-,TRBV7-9,CASSAIWEVNGELFF,TGTGCCAGCAGCGCTATTTGGGAGGTGAACGGGGAGCTGTTTTTT
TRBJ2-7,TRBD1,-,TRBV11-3,CASSTRTGGGIEQYF,TGTGCCAGCAGCACTCGGACAGGGGGCGGGATCGAGCAGTACTTC
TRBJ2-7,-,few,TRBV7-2,CASSLFSSGEQYF,TGTGCCAGCAGCTTATTCTCCTCTGGTGAGCAGTACTTC
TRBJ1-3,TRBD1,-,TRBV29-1,CSVGQGNSGNTIYF,TGCAGCGTAGGACAGGGAAACTCTGGAAACACCATATATTTT
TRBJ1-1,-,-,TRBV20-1,CSAWGAGGSTEAFF,TGCAGTGCATGGGGGGCTGGCGGAAGCACTGAAGCTTTCTTT
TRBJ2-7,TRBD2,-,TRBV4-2,CASSQVMSSGAAMFGDYEQYF,TGTGCCAGCAGCCAAGTCATGTCTAGCGGGGCTGCCATGTTTGGTGACTACGAGCAGTACTTC
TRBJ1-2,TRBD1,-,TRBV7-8,CASRRAGGYGYTF,TGTGCCAGCAGAAGGGCAGGGGGCTATGGCTACACCTTC
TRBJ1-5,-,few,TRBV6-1,CASGAGGNSNQPQHF,TGTGCCAGCGGGGCGGGGGGAAATAGCAATCAGCCCCAGCATTTT
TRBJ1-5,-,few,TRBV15,CATSRDLLTWSQGYSNQPQHF,TGTGCCACCAGCAGAGACCTCCTTACATGGAGCCAAGGTTATAGCAATCAGCCCCAGCATTTT
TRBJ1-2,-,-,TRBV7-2,CASSFHGAYGYTF,TGTGCCAGCAGCTTTCACGGGGCCTATGGCTACACCTTC
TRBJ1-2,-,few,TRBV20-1,CSAPERWMGGYTF,TGCAGTGCTCCCGAGCGATGGATGGGGGGCTACACCTTC
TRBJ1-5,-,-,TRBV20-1,CSARVRRRNYSNQPQHF,TGCAGTGCTAGAGTCCGAAGGAGGAATTATAGCAATCAGCCCCAGCATTTT
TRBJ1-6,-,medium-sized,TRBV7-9,CASSQPPGRNNSPLHF,TGTGCCAGCAGCCAACCCCCAGGGAGAAATAATTCACCCCTCCACTTT
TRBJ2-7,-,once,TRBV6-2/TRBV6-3,CASSHRGPGYEQYF,TGTGCCAGCAGTCACCGAGGGCCAGGCTACGAGCAGTACTTC